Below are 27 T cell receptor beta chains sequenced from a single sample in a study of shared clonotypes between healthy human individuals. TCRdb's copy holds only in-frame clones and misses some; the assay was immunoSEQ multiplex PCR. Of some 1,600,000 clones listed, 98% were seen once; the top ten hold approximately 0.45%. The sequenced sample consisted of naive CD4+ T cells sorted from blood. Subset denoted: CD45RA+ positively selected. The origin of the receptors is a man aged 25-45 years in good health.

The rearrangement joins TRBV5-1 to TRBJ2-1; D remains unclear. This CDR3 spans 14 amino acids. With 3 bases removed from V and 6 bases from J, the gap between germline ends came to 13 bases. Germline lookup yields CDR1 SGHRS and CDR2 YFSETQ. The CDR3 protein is CASSSTPETNEQFF. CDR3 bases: TGCGCCAGCAGCTCCACTCCCGAGACCAATGAGCAGTTCTTC. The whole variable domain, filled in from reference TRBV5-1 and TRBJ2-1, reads KAGVTQTPRYLIKTRGQQVTLSCSPISGHRSVSWYQQTPGQGLQFLFEYFSETQRNKGNFPGRFSGRQFSNSRSEMNVSTLELGDSALYLCASSSTPETNEQFFGPGTRLTVL.

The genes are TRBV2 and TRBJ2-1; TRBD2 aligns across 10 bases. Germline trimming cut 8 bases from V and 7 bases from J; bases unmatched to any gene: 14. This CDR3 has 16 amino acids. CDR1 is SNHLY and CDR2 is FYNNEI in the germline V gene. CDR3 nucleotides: TGTGCCAGCCTAATCCTTTCAGCGGGAGGGCCAAATGAGCAGTTCTTC. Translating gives CASLILSAGGPNEQFF.

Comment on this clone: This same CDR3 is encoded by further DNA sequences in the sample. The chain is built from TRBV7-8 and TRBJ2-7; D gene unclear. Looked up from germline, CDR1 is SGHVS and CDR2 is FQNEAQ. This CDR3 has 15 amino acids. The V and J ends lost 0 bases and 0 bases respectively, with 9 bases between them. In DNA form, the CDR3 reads TGTGCCAGCAGCTTAGCGGGTGGTTCCTCCTACGAGCAGTACTTC. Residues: CASSLAGGSSYEQYF.

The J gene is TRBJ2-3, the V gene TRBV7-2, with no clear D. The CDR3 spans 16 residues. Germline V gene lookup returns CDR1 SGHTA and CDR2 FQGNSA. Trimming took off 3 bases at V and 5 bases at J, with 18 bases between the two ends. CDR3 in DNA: TGTGCCAGCAGCTTGGGCGCGTCTAGTCTTTTAGATACGCAGTATTTT. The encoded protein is CASSLGASSLLDTQYF.

The CDR3 protein is CASSDGGRAPYTQYF. In DNA, the CDR3 is TGCGCCAGCAGTGACGGCGGGAGGGCCCCATATACGCAGTATTTT. This chain joins TRBV10-1 and TRBJ2-3; 9 bases line up with TRBD2. The junction had 8 bases not matched to a gene; V was cut back by 3 bases and J by 7 bases. The CDR3 sequence is 15 residues long. Germline V lookup: CDR1 WNHNN, CDR2 SYGVQD (reference sequence).

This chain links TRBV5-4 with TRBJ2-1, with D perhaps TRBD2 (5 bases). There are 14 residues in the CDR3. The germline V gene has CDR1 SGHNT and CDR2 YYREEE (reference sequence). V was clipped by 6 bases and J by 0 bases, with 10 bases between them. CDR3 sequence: CASTPRDSYNEQFF. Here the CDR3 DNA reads TGTGCCAGCACCCCGAGGGACTCCTACAATGAGCAGTTCTTC.

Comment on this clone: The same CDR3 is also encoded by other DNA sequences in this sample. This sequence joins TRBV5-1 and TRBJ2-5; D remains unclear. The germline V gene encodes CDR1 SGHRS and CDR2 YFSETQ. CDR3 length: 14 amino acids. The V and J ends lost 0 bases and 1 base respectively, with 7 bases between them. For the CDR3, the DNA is TGCGCCAGCAGCTTGGCTTCAGTCCAAGAGACCCAGTACTTC. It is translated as CASSLASVQETQYF.

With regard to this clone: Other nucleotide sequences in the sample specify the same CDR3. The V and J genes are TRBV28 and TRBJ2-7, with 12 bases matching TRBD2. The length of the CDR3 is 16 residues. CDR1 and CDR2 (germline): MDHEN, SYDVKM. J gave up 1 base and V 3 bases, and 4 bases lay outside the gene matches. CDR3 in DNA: TGTGCCAGCAGTTTCCCTGGACTAGCGGGATCCTACGAGCAGTACTTC. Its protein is CASSFPGLAGSYEQYF.

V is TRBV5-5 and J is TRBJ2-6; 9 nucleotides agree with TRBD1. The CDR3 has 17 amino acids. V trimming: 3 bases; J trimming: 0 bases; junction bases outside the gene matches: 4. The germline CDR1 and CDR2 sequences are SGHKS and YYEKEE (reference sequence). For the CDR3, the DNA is TGTGCCAGCAGCTCCGGGACAGGGAGCTCTGGGGCCAACGTCCTGACTTTC. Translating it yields CASSSGTGSSGANVLTF.

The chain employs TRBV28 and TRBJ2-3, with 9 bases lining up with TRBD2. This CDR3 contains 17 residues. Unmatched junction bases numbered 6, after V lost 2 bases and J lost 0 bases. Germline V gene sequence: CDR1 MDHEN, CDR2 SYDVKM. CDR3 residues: CASSLRLTSGSTDTQYF. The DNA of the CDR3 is TGTGCCAGCAGTTTAAGGCTTACTAGCGGGAGCACAGATACGCAGTATTTT.

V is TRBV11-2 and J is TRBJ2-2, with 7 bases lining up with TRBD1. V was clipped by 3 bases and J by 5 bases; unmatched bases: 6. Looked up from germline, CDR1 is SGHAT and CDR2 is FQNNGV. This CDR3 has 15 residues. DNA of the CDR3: TGTGCCAGCAGCTTGATAGGGGGCGCGACCGGGGAGCTGTTTTTT. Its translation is CASSLIGGATGELFF.

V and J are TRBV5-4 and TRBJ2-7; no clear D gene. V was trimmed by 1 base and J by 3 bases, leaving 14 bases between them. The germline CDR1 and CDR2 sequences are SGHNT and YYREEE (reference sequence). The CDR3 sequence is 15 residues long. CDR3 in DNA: TGTGCCAGCAGCTTGAGATTACAACGGAACTACGAGCAGTACTTC. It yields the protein CASSLRLQRNYEQYF.

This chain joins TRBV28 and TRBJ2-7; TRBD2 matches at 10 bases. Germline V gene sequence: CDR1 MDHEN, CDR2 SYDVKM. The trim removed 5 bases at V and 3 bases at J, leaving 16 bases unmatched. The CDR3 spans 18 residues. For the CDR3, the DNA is TGTGCCAGCAGTGAGCAATTTAGGACTAGCGGATACAGCTACGAGCAGTACTTC. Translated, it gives CASSEQFRTSGYSYEQYF.

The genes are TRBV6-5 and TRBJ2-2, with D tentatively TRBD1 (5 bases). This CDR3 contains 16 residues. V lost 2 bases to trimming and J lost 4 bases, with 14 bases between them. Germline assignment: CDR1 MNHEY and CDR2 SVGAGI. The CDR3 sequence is CASSYADLQGTGELFF. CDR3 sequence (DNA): TGTGCCAGCAGTTACGCAGACCTCCAGGGCACCGGGGAGCTGTTTTTT.

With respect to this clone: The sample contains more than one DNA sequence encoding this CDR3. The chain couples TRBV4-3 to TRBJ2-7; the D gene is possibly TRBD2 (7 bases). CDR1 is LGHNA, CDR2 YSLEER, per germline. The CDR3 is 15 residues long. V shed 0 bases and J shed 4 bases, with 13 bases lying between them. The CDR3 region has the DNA TGCGCCAGCAGCCAAGAAGGTCGGGGGGCTTACGAGCAGTACTTC. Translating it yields CASSQEGRGAYEQYF.

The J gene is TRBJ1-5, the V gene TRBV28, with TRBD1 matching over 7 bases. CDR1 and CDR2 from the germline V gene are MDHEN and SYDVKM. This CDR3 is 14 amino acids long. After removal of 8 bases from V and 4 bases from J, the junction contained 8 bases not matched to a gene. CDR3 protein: CASGGQPRNQPQHF. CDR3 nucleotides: TGTGCCAGCGGGGGACAGCCAAGAAATCAGCCCCAGCATTTT.

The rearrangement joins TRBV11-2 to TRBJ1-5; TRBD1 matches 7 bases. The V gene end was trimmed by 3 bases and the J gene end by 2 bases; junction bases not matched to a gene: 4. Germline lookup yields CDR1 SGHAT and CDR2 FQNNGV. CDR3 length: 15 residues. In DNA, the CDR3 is TGTGCCAGCAGCTTGGACAGGTCGCGCAATCAGCCCCAGCATTTT. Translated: CASSLDRSRNQPQHF.

CDR3 DNA: TGTGCCAGTAGTTCGGGAACCCTCGCAGATACGCAGTATTTT. It translates to CASSSGTLADTQYF. The chain is built from TRBV19 and TRBJ2-3, with TRBD2 as a possible D gene (5 bases). Germline V gene sequence: CDR1 LNHDA, CDR2 SQIVND (reference sequence). This CDR3 has 14 amino acids. Trimming stripped 5 bases from V and 4 bases from J, with 13 bases between.

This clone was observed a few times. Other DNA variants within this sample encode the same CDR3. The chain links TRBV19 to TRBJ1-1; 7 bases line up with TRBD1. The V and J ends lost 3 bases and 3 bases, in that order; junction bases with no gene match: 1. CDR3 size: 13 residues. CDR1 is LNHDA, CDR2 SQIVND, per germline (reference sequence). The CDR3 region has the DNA TGTGCCAGTAGTATCGACAGGGACACTGAAGCTTTCTTT. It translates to CASSIDRDTEAFF.

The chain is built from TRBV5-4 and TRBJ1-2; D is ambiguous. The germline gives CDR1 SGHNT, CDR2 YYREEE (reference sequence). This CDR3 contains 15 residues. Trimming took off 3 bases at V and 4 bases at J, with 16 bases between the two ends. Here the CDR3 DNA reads TGTGCCAGCAGCTCTTTCCGGGAAAGCTTCTATGGCTACACCTTC. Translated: CASSSFRESFYGYTF.

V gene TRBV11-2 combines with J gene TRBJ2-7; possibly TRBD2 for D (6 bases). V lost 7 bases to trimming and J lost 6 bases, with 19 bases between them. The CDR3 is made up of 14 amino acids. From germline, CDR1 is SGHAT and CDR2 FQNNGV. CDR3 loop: CASNSGSPGLEQYF. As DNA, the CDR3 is TGTGCCAGCAACAGTGGGTCCCCGGGACTCGAGCAGTACTTC.

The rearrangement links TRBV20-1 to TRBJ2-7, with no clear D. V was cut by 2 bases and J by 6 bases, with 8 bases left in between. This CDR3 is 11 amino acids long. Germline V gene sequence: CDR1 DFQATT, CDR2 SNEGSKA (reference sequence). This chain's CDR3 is CSARRPGEQYF. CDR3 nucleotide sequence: TGCAGTGCTAGACGCCCCGGCGAGCAGTACTTC.

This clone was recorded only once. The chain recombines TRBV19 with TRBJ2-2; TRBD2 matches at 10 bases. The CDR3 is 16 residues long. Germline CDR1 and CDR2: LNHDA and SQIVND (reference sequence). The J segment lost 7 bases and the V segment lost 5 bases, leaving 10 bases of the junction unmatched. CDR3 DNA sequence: TGTGCCAGTAGTTACCCTAGCGGGAGATTCCACGGGGAGCTGTTTTTT. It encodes CASSYPSGRFHGELFF.

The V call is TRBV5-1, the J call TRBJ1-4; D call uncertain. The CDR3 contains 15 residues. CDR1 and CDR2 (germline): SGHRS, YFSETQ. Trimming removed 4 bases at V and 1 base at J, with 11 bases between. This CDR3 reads CASSRQWETNEKLFF. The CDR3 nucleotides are TGCGCCAGCAGCCGACAATGGGAAACTAATGAAAAACTGTTTTTT.

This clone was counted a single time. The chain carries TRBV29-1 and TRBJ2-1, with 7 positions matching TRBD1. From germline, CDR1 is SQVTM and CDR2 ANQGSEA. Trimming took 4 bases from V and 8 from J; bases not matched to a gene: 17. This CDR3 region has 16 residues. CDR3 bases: TGCAGCGTTGGCCGTACTGGGACAGCCCTTCGGGATGAGCAGTTCTTC. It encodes CSVGRTGTALRDEQFF.

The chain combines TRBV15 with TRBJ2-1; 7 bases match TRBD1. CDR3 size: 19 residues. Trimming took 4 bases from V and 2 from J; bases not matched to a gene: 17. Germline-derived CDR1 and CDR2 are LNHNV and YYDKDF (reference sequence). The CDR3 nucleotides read TGTGCCACCAGCATAGGTGGGGTAGCCAGGGGGACCCCCTACAATGAGCAGTTCTTC. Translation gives CATSIGGVARGTPYNEQFF.

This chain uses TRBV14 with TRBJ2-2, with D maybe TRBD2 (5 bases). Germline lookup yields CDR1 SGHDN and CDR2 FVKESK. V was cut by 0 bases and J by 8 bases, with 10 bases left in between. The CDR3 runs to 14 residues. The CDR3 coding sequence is TGTGCCAGCAGCCAAGATCATAGGGAGGGGGAGCTGTTTTTT. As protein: CASSQDHREGELFF.